This TCR beta chain was obtained from a study of T cells after yellow fever vaccination. The germline gives CDR1 MNHNS, CDR2 SASEGT. The length of the CDR3 is 14 residues. The V end lost 6 bases, the J end lost 0 bases, and 11 bases lay between the germline ends. This clonotype was observed a handful of times. TCRdb reprocessed the 5' RACE reads with MiXCR, giving one entry per CDR3 protein. This sample has a few hundred thousand distinct CDR3 sequences, with around a sixth found just once. This specimen was PBMCs, taken 5 days after the first yellow fever vaccination. V gene TRBV6-1 combines with J gene TRBJ2-5; possible D gene TRBD1, 5 bases. This TCR came from a young man who received the YFV17D yellow fever vaccine. The CDR3 protein is CASSSTGHQETQYF. The CDR3, as DNA: TGTGCCAGCAGCTCAACAGGACACCAAGAGACCCAGTACTTC.